What follows describes a single T cell receptor (beta chain). These data come from a study of cytomegalovirus exposure and HLA in healthy donors. Whole-study context: Genotyping showed 81% of a few hundred donors falling in the Caucasian-associated ancestry cluster.

13 Jbeta primers and 60 Vbeta primers were used for the PCR. TCRdb's copy holds only in-frame clones and misses some; the assay was immunoSEQ multiplex PCR. The table lists over 150,000 clones, 75% to 85% of them singletons. The sample was PBMCs. The receptor was derived from a woman in her forties or fifties in good health and CMV-seropositive.

The CDR3 bases are TGTGCCAGCACCCGAGATCGGGTTCACACTGAAGCTTTCTTT. Translated: CASTRDRVHTEAFF. The J gene is TRBJ1-1, the V gene TRBV6-5; D not certain. Per the germline V gene, CDR1 is MNHEY and CDR2 is SVGAGI. V lost 7 bases, J lost 3 bases, and 15 bases lay in between. CDR3 length: 14 amino acids.